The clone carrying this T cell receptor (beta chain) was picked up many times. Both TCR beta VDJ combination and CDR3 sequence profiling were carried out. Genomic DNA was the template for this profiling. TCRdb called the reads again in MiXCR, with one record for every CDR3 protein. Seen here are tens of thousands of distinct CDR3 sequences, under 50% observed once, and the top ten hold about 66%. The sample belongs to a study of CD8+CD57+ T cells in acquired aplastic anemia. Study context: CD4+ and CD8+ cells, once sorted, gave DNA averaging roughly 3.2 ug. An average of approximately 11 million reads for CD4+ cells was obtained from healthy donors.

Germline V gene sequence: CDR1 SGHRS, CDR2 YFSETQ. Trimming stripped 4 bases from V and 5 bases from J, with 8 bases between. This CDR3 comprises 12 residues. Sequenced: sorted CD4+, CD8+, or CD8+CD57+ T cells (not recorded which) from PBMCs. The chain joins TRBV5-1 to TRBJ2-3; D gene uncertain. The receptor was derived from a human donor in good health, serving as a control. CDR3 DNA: TGCGCCAGCAGCCAGCACGGAGATACGCAGTATTTT. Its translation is CASSQHGDTQYF.